Following are 17 T cell receptor beta chains from one sample sequenced in a study of blood T cell repertoires in COVID-19. Assay used: immunoSEQ multiplex PCR; TCRdb lists only in-frame clones, some missing. The table has 95,000 to 150,000 clones, about 78% seen once. Sequencing was done on a sample of peripheral blood. The source is a man between 65 and 79 years old with acute or convalescent COVID-19.

Only one count was recorded for this clone. V is TRBV4-2 and J is TRBJ1-4; 7 bases are shared with TRBD1. The germline V gene encodes CDR1 LGHNA and CDR2 YNFKEQ. The CDR3 totals 14 residues. Trimming removed 0 bases from V and 7 bases from J; junction bases left unmatched: 2. The CDR3 DNA reads as TGTGCCAGCAGCCAAGATTGGACAGGTGAAAAACTGTTTTTT. Residues: CASSQDWTGEKLFF.

The chain carries TRBV4-3 and TRBJ1-3; no clear D gene. CDR3 length: 14 amino acids. Trimming took 3 bases from V and 0 from J, leaving 6 bases between them. CDR1 is LGHNA, CDR2 YSLEER, per germline. The CDR3 DNA sequence: TGCGCCAGCAGCCACCCGAGCTCTGGAAACACCATATATTTT. Translation gives CASSHPSSGNTIYF.

The genes are TRBV3-1 (or the pseudogene TRBV3-2) and TRBJ2-2, with TRBD2 identical over 9 bases. Germline V lookup: CDR1 LGHDT, CDR2 YNNKEL (reference sequence). V dropped 4 bases and J dropped 4; count of bases not matched to a gene: 4. The CDR3 loop spans 15 amino acids. CDR3 sequence (DNA): TGTGCCAGCAGCCCTTGGCGGGGGGGCACCGGGGAGCTGTTTTTT. Its translation is CASSPWRGGTGELFF.

The rearrangement links TRBV6-2 or TRBV6-3 to TRBJ2-1, with 12 bases aligning to TRBD2. The CDR3 extends over 15 amino acids. Germline V gene lookup returns CDR1 MNHEY and CDR2 SVGEGT. With 4 bases clipped from V and 4 bases from J, the junction kept 2 bases outside the gene matches. The CDR3: CASSWTSGAYNEQFF. The CDR3 bases are TGTGCCAGCAGTTGGACTAGCGGGGCTTACAATGAGCAGTTCTTC.

The chain employs TRBV3-1 (or the pseudogene TRBV3-2) and TRBJ2-7; 14 positions agree with TRBD2. The V segment lost 0 bases and the J segment 3 bases; nucleotides outside the gene matches: 10. The CDR3 is 19 residues long. Germline V lookup: CDR1 LGHDT, CDR2 YNNKEL (reference sequence). DNA for the CDR3: TGTGCCAGCAGCCAAGATCTTCCGGGACTAGCGGGAGAAGACTACGAGCAGTACTTC. Protein: CASSQDLPGLAGEDYEQYF.

A word on this clone: Other DNA sequences of this sample code for an identical CDR3. The chain's CDR3 is CASSLGQLYGYTF. CDR3 bases: TGCGCCAGCAGCTTAGGACAGCTCTATGGCTACACCTTC. The J gene is TRBJ1-2, the V gene TRBV5-1; the D gene is possibly TRBD1 (6 bases). The CDR3 contains 13 residues. V was clipped by 2 bases and J by 4 bases, with 9 bases between them. Germline CDR1 reads SGHRS; CDR2 reads YFSETQ.

The chain employs TRBV6-6 and TRBJ1-3, with D possibly matching TRBD1 (6 bases). The CDR3 covers 15 residues. Germline-derived CDR1 and CDR2 are MNHNY and SVGAGI (reference sequence). V was clipped by 8 bases and J by 4 bases, with 18 bases between them. The CDR3 DNA is TGTGCCAGCCGAGGACAGCCTAGTTCGGGAAACACCATATATTTT. Its protein product is CASRGQPSSGNTIYF.

This rearrangement joins TRBV19 to TRBJ2-7; 10 bases line up with TRBD1. Germline CDR1 LNHDA, CDR2 SQIVND (reference sequence). V was clipped by 1 base and J by 4 bases; unmatched bases: 4. This CDR3 is 15 amino acids long. The CDR3, as DNA: TGTGCCAGTAGTATAGCGGGACAGGGGCTTTACGAGCAGTACTTC. This encodes CASSIAGQGLYEQYF.

The genes are TRBV10-3 and TRBJ2-2, with 11 positions matching TRBD1. V lost 8 bases and J lost 4; bases outside the gene matches: 3. This CDR3 has 14 amino acids. Germline CDR1 ENHRY, CDR2 SYGVKD. DNA of the CDR3: TGTGCCATCCTCGGACAGGGGGCCACCGGGGAGCTGTTTTTT. This codes for CAILGQGATGELFF.

This clone showed up just once. The V call is TRBV7-6, the J call TRBJ2-1, with 11 nucleotides matching TRBD2. Germline CDR1 SGHVS, CDR2 FNYEAQ. This CDR3 region has 15 residues. Trimming removed 7 bases from V and 7 bases from J; junction bases left unmatched: 9. CDR3 amino acids: CASTNRLAGKNEQFF. The CDR3 nucleotides are TGTGCCAGCACCAATCGACTAGCGGGGAAGAATGAGCAGTTCTTC.

This clone came up a few times. The V gene is TRBV5-1, the J gene TRBJ1-1; the match to TRBD1 covers 7 bases. Germline CDR1 reads SGHRS; CDR2 reads YFSETQ. Trimming removed 4 bases from V and 4 bases from J; junction bases left unmatched: 7. CDR3 length: 14 residues. The CDR3 region is CASSANRGGTEAFF. The CDR3 nucleotides read TGCGCCAGCAGCGCAAACAGGGGAGGCACTGAAGCTTTCTTT. Based on the CDR3 plus reference TRBV5-1 and TRBJ1-1, the full variable domain is KAGVTQTPRYLIKTRGQQVTLSCSPISGHRSVSWYQQTPGQGLQFLFEYFSETQRNKGNFPGRFSGRQFSNSRSEMNVSTLELGDSALYLCASSANRGGTEAFFGQGTRLTVV.

This clone was counted a single time. This chain joins TRBV3-1 (or the pseudogene TRBV3-2) and TRBJ1-2, with 7 bases identical to TRBD1. Germline trimming cut 4 bases from V and 7 bases from J; bases unmatched to any gene: 3. The CDR3 loop spans 12 amino acids. Germline V gene sequence: CDR1 LGHDT, CDR2 YNNKEL (reference sequence). CDR3 bases: TGTGCCAGCAGCCGTACAGGGGCTGGCTACACCTTC. Translating it yields CASSRTGAGYTF.

This rearrangement joins TRBV5-1 to TRBJ1-3, with D hard to call. The V end was cut by 4 bases, the J end by 2 bases, with 13 bases between. Germline V lookup: CDR1 SGHRS, CDR2 YFSETQ. The CDR3 has 15 residues. In nucleotides, the CDR3 is TGCGCCAGCAGCCGAAGCGCGTTCCCTGGAAACACCATATATTTT. This encodes CASSRSAFPGNTIYF.

The chain couples TRBV6-2 or TRBV6-3 to TRBJ2-2, with TRBD1 as a possible D gene (5 bases). The V end was cut by 1 base, the J end by 1 base, with 7 bases between. This CDR3 has 15 amino acids. CDR1 and CDR2 from the germline V gene are MNHEY and SVGEGT. CDR3 coding DNA: TGTGCCAGCAGTTACTTACAGGTGAACACCGGGGAGCTGTTTTTT. This gives the protein CASSYLQVNTGELFF.

V is TRBV7-8 and J is TRBJ2-5; 10 bases match TRBD2. Germline CDR1 is SGHVS and CDR2 is FQNEAQ. The CDR3 consists of 16 residues. V was pared by 0 bases and J by 4 bases, with 5 bases of the junction left unmatched. Here the CDR3 reads CASSLASGGAGETQYF. The CDR3 coding sequence is TGTGCCAGCAGCTTAGCCAGCGGGGGGGCTGGAGAGACCCAGTACTTC.

The rearrangement joins TRBV5-1 to TRBJ2-1, with a possible D match to TRBD1 (5 bases). Germline values: CDR1 SGHRS, CDR2 YFSETQ. V shed 4 bases and J shed 7 bases, with 15 bases lying between them. The CDR3 spans 14 residues. DNA of the CDR3: TGCGCCAGCAGCCTACTCCAGGGCAAGAATGAGCAGTTCTTC. The encoded protein is CASSLLQGKNEQFF.

This clone has a single count. This sequence joins TRBV7-9 and TRBJ1-2; D may be TRBD1 (6 bases). The CDR3 is made up of 13 amino acids. The germline V and J ends were trimmed by 5 bases and 5 bases, with 12 bases remaining between them. Germline V lookup: CDR1 SEHNR, CDR2 FQNEAQ (reference sequence). The CDR3 DNA reads as TGTGCCAGCAGCCTCGGGACAAAGTATGGCTACACCTTC. It specifies CASSLGTKYGYTF.